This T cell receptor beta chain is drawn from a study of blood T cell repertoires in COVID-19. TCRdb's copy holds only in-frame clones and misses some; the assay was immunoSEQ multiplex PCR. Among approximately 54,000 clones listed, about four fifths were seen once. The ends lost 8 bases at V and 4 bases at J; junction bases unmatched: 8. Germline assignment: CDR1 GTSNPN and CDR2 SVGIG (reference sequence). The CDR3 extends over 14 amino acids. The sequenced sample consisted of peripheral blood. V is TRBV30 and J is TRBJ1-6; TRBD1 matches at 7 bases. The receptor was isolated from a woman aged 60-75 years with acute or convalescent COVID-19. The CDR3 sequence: CAADRRTYNSPLHF. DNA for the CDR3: TGTGCCGCGGACAGGCGTACGTATAATTCACCCCTCCACTTT.